A single sample gave rise to the 19 T cell receptor beta chains below, sequenced in a study of T cell repertoires in cytomegalovirus infection. A single record per CDR3 protein comes from TCRdb applying MiXCR to the reads. Among about 130,000 distinct CDR3 sequences listed, roughly a quarter were seen once. Their recognized antigens are unknown. Input material: PBMCs, sequenced either directly or after in vitro stimulation (not recorded which). These TCRs come from a human donor in good health (CMV status not recorded). Some clones in this sample may be carry-over from other donors' samples.

The chain couples TRBV6-5 to TRBJ2-7; TRBD2 matches at 10 bases. In germline, CDR1 is MNHEY, CDR2 SVGAGI. The CDR3 is 16 amino acids. The J segment lost 3 bases and the V segment lost 5 bases, leaving 10 bases of the junction unmatched. CDR3 loop: CASSPRLAGGSYEQYF. Here the CDR3 DNA reads TGTGCCAGCAGTCCCCGGTTAGCGGGAGGTAGCTACGAGCAGTACTTC.

In its sample, this clonotype was seen a few times. V gene TRBV10-3 combines with J gene TRBJ2-2, with a weak D call TRBD1 (6 bases). The CDR3 runs 15 residues. V was pared by 2 bases and J by 2 bases, with 9 bases between. CDR1 ENHRY and CDR2 SYGVKD come from the germline V gene. The CDR3 nucleotides read TGTGCCATCAGTGAGGGACAGCATAACACCGGGGAGCTGTTTTTT. This encodes CAISEGQHNTGELFF.

The table lists this clonotype with many counts. This rearrangement joins TRBV7-2 to TRBJ1-5, with D possibly TRBD1 on 6 matching bases. There are 16 residues in the CDR3. With 0 bases removed from V and 0 bases from J, the gap between germline ends came to 9 bases. Germline CDR1 SGHTA, CDR2 FQGNSA. The CDR3 DNA is TGTGCCAGCAGCTTAGCATACAGGGATAGCAATCAGCCCCAGCATTTT. Protein sequence: CASSLAYRDSNQPQHF.

This clonotype has only a few counts. The rearrangement links TRBV29-1 to TRBJ2-5, with 13 bases that match TRBD2. V was pared by 7 bases and J by 0 bases, with 8 bases of the junction left unmatched. This CDR3 is 16 amino acids long. The germline V gene encodes CDR1 SQVTM and CDR2 ANQGSEA. CDR3 DNA: TGCAGCGGCAACGGACTAGCGGGAGTTCACCAAGAGACCCAGTACTTC. The encoded protein is CSGNGLAGVHQETQYF.

V usage is TRBV2 and J usage is TRBJ2-1; no clear D gene. Germline CDR1 and CDR2: SNHLY and FYNNEI. V was pared by 2 bases and J by 2 bases, with 13 bases between. This CDR3 spans 16 amino acids. The CDR3 loop reads CASSELGGVTYNEQFF. DNA of the CDR3: TGTGCCAGCAGTGAACTTGGTGGGGTTACCTACAATGAGCAGTTCTTC.

This clonotype was seen at least ten times. This chain links TRBV7-2 with TRBJ2-7; no clear D. The CDR3 sequence is 16 residues long. V lost 5 bases and J lost 6, with 23 bases in between. Germline CDR1 SGHTA, CDR2 FQGNSA. CDR3 sequence reads: CASSPTVAVGLAEQYF. CDR3 bases: TGTGCCAGCAGCCCGACGGTTGCGGTGGGTCTTGCCGAGCAGTACTTC.

The rearrangement links TRBV20-1 to TRBJ1-5; the match to TRBD1 covers 8 bases. The CDR3 consists of 15 residues. J lost 4 bases, V lost 5 bases, and 10 bases had no gene match. Per germline, CDR1 DFQATT and CDR2 SNEGSKA (reference sequence). DNA of the CDR3: TGCAGTGCTGTTAAAAGACAGGGGTTGAATCAGCCCCAGCATTTT. Protein sequence: CSAVKRQGLNQPQHF.

The chain joins TRBV7-9 to TRBJ2-3, with unresolved D. V lost 1 base to trimming and J lost 8 bases, with 7 bases between them. CDR1 SEHNR and CDR2 FQNEAQ come from the germline V gene (reference sequence). This CDR3 comprises 12 residues. CDR3 protein: CASSLEMGTQYF. The CDR3 bases are TGTGCCAGCAGCTTAGAAATGGGTACGCAGTATTTT.

Ten or more counts support this clonotype. J is TRBJ1-1 and V is TRBV7-2; TRBD1 matches at 8 bases. Germline trimming cut 2 bases from V and 4 bases from J; bases unmatched to any gene: 6. The CDR3 has 15 residues. Germline V lookup: CDR1 SGHTA, CDR2 FQGNSA. The CDR3 sequence is CASSLNAGGGTEAFF. In DNA form, the CDR3 reads TGTGCCAGCAGCTTAAACGCAGGGGGCGGCACTGAAGCTTTCTTT.

The sample holds a few counts of this clonotype. The chain is built from TRBV7-9 and TRBJ2-4; D ambiguous. The V end lost 5 bases, the J end lost 7 bases, and 15 bases lay between the germline ends. CDR1 and CDR2 (germline): SEHNR, FQNEAQ (reference sequence). The CDR3 spans 14 residues. The CDR3 spells CASSPDARSNIQYF. DNA of the CDR3: TGTGCCAGCAGCCCGGACGCGCGTTCGAACATTCAGTACTTC.

Notes on this clonotype: A much larger clone lies a single base off, so this may be a read error. The chain joins TRBV20-1 to TRBJ2-1; 8 bases line up with TRBD2. In germline, CDR1 is DFQATT, CDR2 SNEGSKA (reference sequence). The CDR3 is made up of 14 amino acids. The CDR3 region has the DNA TGCGGTGCTAGATCTAGCGGGCCTTACAATGAGCAGTTCTTC. Translated, it gives CGARSSGPYNEQFF.

The V and J genes are TRBV24-1 and TRBJ1-6, with D unresolved. This CDR3 has 14 residues. Deletions cut 4 bases from V and 4 bases from J, with 7 bases between. In germline, CDR1 is KGHDR, CDR2 SFDVKD. The CDR3 sequence is CATSEDGYNSPLHF. The CDR3 bases are TGTGCCACCAGTGAGGACGGATATAATTCACCCCTCCACTTT.

CDR3 sequence: CASSLAPGGTQYF. The CDR3 DNA reads as TGTGCCAGCAGCTTAGCTCCGGGTGGTACGCAGTATTTT. This chain uses TRBV11-2 with TRBJ2-3; D is undetermined. The CDR3 loop spans 13 amino acids. The germline gives CDR1 SGHAT, CDR2 FQNNGV. The ends were cut back, 1 base at V and 8 bases at J, with 10 bases in the middle.

The chain recombines TRBV5-1 with TRBJ2-5, with D possibly TRBD2 on 6 matching bases. Germline assignment: CDR1 SGHRS and CDR2 YFSETQ. V gave up 3 bases and J gave up 5 bases, with 11 bases separating them. The length of the CDR3 is 13 residues. This CDR3 is CASSSQAGETQYF. As DNA, the CDR3 is TGCGCCAGCAGCTCCCAGGCGGGGGAGACCCAGTACTTC.

This clonotype was seen just once. Just one base apart from a much larger clone, this may be a read error. The chain employs TRBV15 and TRBJ2-3; D may be TRBD2 (6 bases). The CDR3 spans 14 residues. Germline CDR1 is LNHNV and CDR2 is YYDKDF (reference sequence). CDR3 in amino acids: CAISRVTSRDTQYF. The DNA of the CDR3 is TGTGCCATCAGCAGAGTAACTAGCAGAGATACGCAGTATTTT.

This clonotype was found a few times. The chain combines TRBV27 with TRBJ2-7; no firm D call. The CDR3 is made up of 13 amino acids. The V and J ends lost 0 bases and 6 bases respectively, with 9 bases between them. Germline V gene sequence: CDR1 MNHEY, CDR2 SMNVEV (reference sequence). The CDR3: CASSLSPNAEQYF. The CDR3 coding sequence is TGTGCCAGCAGTTTATCCCCCAACGCCGAGCAGTACTTC.

V is TRBV5-1 and J is TRBJ2-1; 7 bases are a match to TRBD2. This CDR3 is built from 17 residues. Per the germline V gene, CDR1 is SGHRS and CDR2 is YFSETQ. V gave up 3 bases and J gave up 0 bases; unmatched junction bases: 9. CDR3 protein: CASSYLPGGSSYNEQFF. The CDR3 DNA is TGCGCCAGCAGCTACCTCCCGGGGGGAAGCTCCTACAATGAGCAGTTCTTC.

This chain uses TRBV6-2 or TRBV6-3 with TRBJ2-3; perhaps TRBD2 as D (6 bases). Trimming left V 6 bases short and J 5 bases short, with 21 bases between. CDR3 length: 16 residues. Germline V gene sequence: CDR1 MNHEY, CDR2 SVGEGT. The CDR3 DNA follows: TGTGCCAGCAGGAGACCGGGACTCCAGTCCGGAGATACGCAGTATTTT. This gives the protein CASRRPGLQSGDTQYF.

The chain is built from TRBV24-1 and TRBJ1-2; D perhaps matches TRBD1 (6 bases). Per germline, CDR1 KGHDR and CDR2 SFDVKD. This CDR3 is 15 amino acids long. V was trimmed by 2 bases and J by 4 bases, leaving 13 bases between them. CDR3 in DNA: TGTGCCACCAGTGATTCCGTCAGGGGAGCCTATGGCTACACCTTC. Protein: CATSDSVRGAYGYTF.